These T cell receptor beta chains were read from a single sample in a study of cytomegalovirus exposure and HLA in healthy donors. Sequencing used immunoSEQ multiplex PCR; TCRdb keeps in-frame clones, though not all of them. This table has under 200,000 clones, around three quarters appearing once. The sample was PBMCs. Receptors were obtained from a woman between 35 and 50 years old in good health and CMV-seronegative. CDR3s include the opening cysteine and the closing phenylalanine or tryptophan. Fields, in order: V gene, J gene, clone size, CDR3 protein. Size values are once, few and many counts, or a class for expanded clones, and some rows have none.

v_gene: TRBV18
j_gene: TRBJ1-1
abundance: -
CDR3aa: CASSPVPTGTGSPEAFF

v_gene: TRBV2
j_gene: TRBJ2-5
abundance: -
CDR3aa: CATSGFSQETQYF

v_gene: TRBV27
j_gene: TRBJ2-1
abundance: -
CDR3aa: CASSPGTVNWNEQFF

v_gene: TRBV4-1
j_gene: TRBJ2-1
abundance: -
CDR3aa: CASSRGAGVVYEQFF

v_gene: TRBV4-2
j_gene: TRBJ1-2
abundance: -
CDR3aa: CASSQDRGANYGYTF

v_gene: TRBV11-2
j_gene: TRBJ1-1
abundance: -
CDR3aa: CASSLDRPGLNTEAFF

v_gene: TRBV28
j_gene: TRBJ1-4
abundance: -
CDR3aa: CASSLYSRVGEKLFF

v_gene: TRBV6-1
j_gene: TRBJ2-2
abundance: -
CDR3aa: CASSEVSWTVANTGELFF

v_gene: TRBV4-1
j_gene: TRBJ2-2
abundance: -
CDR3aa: CASSQASRTGGTGELFF

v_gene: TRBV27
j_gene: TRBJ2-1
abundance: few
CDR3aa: CASSLGGRGSYNEQFF

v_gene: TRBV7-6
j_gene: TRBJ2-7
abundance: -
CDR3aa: CASSLAGQGAYEQYF

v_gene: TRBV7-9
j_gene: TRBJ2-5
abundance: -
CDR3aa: CASSLSVAGMETQYF

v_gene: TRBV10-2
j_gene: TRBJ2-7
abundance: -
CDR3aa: CASSEAGQGARGEQYF

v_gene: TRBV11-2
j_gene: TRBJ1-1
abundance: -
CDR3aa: CASNHFTGPLNTEAFF

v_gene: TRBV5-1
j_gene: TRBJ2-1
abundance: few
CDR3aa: CASSFRRTGGEEQFF

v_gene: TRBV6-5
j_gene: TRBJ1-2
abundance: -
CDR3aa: CASSGRTGNYGYTF

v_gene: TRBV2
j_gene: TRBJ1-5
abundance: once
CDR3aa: CASSEETGKPQHF

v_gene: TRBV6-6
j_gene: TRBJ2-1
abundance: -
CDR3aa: CASSSPGLAGANEQFF

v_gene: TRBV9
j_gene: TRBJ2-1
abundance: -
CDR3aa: CASSVSGAEGNEQFF

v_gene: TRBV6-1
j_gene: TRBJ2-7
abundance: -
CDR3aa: CASSEAGAKSEQYF

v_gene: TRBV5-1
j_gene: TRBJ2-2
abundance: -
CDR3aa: CASRGGATHTGELFF

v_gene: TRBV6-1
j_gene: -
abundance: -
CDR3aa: CASSAIAGEIYEQYF

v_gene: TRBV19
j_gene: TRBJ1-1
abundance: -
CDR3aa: CASMGQLVEAFF

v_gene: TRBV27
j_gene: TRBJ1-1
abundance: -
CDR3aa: CASSPGLLNTEAFF

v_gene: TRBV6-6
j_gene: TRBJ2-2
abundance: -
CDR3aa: CASTQRVSGGAGELFF

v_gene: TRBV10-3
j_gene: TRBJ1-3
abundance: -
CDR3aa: CAISDTGNTIYF